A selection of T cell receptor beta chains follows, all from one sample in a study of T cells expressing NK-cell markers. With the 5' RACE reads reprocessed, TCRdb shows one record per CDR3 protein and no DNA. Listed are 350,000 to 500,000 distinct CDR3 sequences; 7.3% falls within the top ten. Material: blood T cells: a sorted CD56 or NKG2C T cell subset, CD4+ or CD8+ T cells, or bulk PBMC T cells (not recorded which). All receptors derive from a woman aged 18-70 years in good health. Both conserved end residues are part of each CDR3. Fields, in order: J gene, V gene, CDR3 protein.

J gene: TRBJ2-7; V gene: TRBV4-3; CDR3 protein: CASSQRDYDYEQYF
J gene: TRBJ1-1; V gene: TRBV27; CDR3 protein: CASSFTPRNTEAFF
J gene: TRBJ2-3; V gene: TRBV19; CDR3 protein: CASQPTSGSHKDTQYF
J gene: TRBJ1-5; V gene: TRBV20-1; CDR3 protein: CSVGQVDQPQHF
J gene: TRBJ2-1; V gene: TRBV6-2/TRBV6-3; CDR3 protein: CASSYRALTYNEQFF
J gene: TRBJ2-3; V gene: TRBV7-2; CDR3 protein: CASSGDTDTQYF
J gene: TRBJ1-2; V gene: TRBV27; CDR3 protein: CASSSLGGSPSLYGYTF
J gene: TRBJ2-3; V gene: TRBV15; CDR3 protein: CATSRKQRGFTDTQYF
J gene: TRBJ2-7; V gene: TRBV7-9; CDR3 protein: CASSEGGQGGDEQYF
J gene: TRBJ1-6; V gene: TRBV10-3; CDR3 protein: CAIRETGGNSPLHF
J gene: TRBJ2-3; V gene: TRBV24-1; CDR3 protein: CATSDLADRDTDTQYF
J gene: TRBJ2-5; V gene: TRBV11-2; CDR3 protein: CASSLAQARGVWAQYF
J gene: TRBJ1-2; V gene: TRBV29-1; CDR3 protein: CSVEARPNYGYTF